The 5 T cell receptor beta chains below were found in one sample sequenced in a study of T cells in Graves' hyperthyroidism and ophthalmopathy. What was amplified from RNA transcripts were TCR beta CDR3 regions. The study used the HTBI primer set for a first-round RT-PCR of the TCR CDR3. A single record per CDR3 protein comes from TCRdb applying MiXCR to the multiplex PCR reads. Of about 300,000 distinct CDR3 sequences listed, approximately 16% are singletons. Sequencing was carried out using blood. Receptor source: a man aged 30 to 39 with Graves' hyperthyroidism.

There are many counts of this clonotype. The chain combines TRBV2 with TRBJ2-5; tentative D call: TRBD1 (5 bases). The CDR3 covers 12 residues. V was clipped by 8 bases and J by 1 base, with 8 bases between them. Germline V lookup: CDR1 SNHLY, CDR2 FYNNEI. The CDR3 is CASATVQETQYF. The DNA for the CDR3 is TGTGCCAGCGCGACAGTCCAAGAGACCCAGTACTTC.

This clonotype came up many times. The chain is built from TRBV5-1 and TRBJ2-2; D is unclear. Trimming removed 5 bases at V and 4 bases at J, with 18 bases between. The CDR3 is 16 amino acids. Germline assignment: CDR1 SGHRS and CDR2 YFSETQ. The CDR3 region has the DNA TGCGCCAGCAGTATCACGCCGGACCGGAGCACCGGGGAGCTGTTTTTT. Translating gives CASSITPDRSTGELFF.

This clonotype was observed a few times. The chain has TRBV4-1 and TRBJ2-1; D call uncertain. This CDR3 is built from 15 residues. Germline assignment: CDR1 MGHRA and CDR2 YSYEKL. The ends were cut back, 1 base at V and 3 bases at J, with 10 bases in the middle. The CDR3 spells CASSQGRARYNEQFF. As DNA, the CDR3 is TGCGCCAGCAGCCAAGGAAGGGCTCGCTACAATGAGCAGTTCTTC.

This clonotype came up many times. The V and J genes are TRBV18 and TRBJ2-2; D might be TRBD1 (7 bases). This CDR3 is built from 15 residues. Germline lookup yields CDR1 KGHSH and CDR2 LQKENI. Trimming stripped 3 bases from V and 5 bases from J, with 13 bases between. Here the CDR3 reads CASSPGGQRTGELFF. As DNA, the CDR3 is TGTGCCAGCTCACCCGGGGGACAGCGGACCGGGGAGCTGTTTTTT.

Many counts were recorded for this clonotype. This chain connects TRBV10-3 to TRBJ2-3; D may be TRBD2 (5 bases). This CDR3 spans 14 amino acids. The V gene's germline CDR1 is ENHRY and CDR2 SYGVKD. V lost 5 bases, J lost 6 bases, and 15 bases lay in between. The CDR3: CAISKGSRLDTQYF. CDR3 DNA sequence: TGTGCCATCAGTAAAGGGAGCCGATTGGATACGCAGTATTTT.